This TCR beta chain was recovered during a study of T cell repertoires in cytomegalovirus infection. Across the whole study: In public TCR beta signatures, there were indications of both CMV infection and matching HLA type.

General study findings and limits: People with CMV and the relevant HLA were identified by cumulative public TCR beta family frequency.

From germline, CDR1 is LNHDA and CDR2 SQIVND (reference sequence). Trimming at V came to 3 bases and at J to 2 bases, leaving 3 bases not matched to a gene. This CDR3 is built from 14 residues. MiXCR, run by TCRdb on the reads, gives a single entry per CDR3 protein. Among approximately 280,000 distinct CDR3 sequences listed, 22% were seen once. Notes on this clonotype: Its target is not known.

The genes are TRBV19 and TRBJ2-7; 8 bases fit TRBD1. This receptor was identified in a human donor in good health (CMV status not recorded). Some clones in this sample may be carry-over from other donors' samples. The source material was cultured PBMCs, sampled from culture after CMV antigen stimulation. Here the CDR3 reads CASSIQTGAYEQYV. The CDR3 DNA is TGTGCCAGTAGTATCCAGACAGGGGCCTACGAGCAGTACGTC.